The present entry profiles one T cell receptor (beta chain) with its context. Its target is not known. Depths of 1 in 200,000 to 1 in 1 million T cells were the sequencing target. The repertoire was sequenced with immunoSEQ multiplex PCR; TCRdb's copy has only in-frame clones and lacks some. This table holds roughly 40,000 clones, 60% to 75% found once. The data are from a study of cytotoxic CD8 clonotypes in ibrutinib-treated CLL. Overall study: Within the patient group, about ten were relapsed/refractory and fewer than 16 treatment-naive, and some 17 were IGHV unmutated. Study-level points and caveats: For progressing versus sustained-remission patients, sampling times were not the same. Baseline levels of clonality went above those of age-matched healthy donors and moved with circulating CD8+ T-cell counts.

The ends were cut back, 5 bases at V and 2 bases at J, with 13 bases in the middle. The CDR3 is 13 amino acids. Germline CDR1 SQVTM, CDR2 ANQGSEA. The source was PBMCs, collected after 12 months of ibrutinib treatment. This chain links TRBV29-1 with TRBJ2-7; D uncertain. The TCR comes from a human donor with chronic lymphocytic leukemia. CDR3: CSVRDWNTYEQYF. The CDR3 nucleotides read TGCAGCGTTCGAGACTGGAACACCTACGAGCAGTACTTC.